One sample yielded the 22 T cell receptor beta chains listed below, sequenced in a study of OX40 agonist ivuxolimab in advanced cancers. Generated by immunoSEQ multiplex PCR, the TCRdb table keeps only in-frame clones and is missing some. Of under 95,000 clones listed, 86% are singletons. This specimen was CD4+ or CD8+ T cells sorted from blood, taken in a trial of the OX40 agonist ivuxolimab. The receptors derive from an adult with an advanced solid tumor such as melanoma, head and neck, liver or kidney cancer.

V is TRBV29-1 and J is TRBJ1-6; no firm D call. V dropped 4 bases and J dropped 6 bases, with 10 bases sitting between them. CDR1 and CDR2 from the germline V gene are SQVTM and ANQGSEA. This CDR3 has 13 amino acids. CDR3 sequence: CSVGEGLNSPLHF. The CDR3 DNA follows: TGCAGCGTTGGGGAAGGGCTTAATTCACCCCTCCACTTT.

This chain joins TRBV30 and TRBJ2-1; 10 bases are a match to TRBD2. With 1 base clipped from V and 9 bases from J, the junction kept 6 bases outside the gene matches. Germline V gene lookup returns CDR1 GTSNPN and CDR2 SVGIG (reference sequence). The CDR3 extends over 14 amino acids. Here the CDR3 DNA reads TGTGCCTGGAGTGGCCTAGCGGGAGTCAGTGAGCAGTTCTTC. It specifies CAWSGLAGVSEQFF.

CDR3 bases: TGTGCCAGCAGCTTAAATTTCCGGGTCCAGCAGTTCTTC. Translating gives CASSLNFRVQQFF. The V gene is TRBV7-2, the J gene TRBJ2-1; no clear D. Trimming removed 2 bases at V and 11 bases at J, with 13 bases between. The germline V gene has CDR1 SGHTA and CDR2 FQGNSA. The CDR3 has 13 amino acids. Filled out from reference TRBV7-2 and TRBJ2-1, the complete variable domain reads GAGVSQSPSNKVTEKGKDVELRCDPISGHTALYWYRQSLGQGLEFLIYFQGNSAPDKSGLPSDRFSAERTGGSVSTLTIQRTQQEDSAVYLCASSLNFRVQQFFGPGTRLTVL.

The chain carries TRBV19 and TRBJ1-5; 8 bases map to TRBD1. From germline, CDR1 is LNHDA and CDR2 SQIVND (reference sequence). Germline trimming cut 6 bases from V and 1 base from J; bases unmatched to any gene: 2. CDR3 size: 14 residues. The CDR3 DNA reads as TGTGCCAGTAGACGGACAGGGAGCAATCAGCCCCAGCATTTT. It is translated as CASRRTGSNQPQHF.

The gene calls are TRBV18 and TRBJ1-2; a weak D match, TRBD1 (6 bases). In germline, CDR1 is KGHSH, CDR2 LQKENI. V was trimmed by 4 bases and J by 3 bases, leaving 9 bases between them. The CDR3 covers 13 residues. The CDR3 here is CASSHRDDYGYTF. CDR3 nucleotide sequence: TGTGCCAGCTCACACAGGGATGACTATGGCTACACCTTC.

V and J are TRBV23-1 and TRBJ2-3; tentative D call: TRBD2 (5 bases). Being an ORF, TRBV23-1 has a function that is uncertain. There are 13 residues in the CDR3. Trimming took 8 bases from V and 3 from J, leaving 12 bases between them. This chain's CDR3 is CASLRELTDTQYF. CDR3 DNA: TGCGCCAGCTTAAGGGAGCTGACAGATACGCAGTATTTT.

The chain links TRBV4-2 to TRBJ1-2, with D unclear. The ends were cut back, 0 bases at V and 6 bases at J, with 11 bases in the middle. The CDR3 spans 14 residues. Germline V lookup: CDR1 LGHNA, CDR2 YNFKEQ. The CDR3: CASSQEGNKDGYTF. CDR3 coding DNA: TGTGCCAGCAGCCAAGAAGGGAATAAGGATGGCTACACCTTC.

This clone was counted once. J is TRBJ2-1 and V is TRBV30; the D is unclear. CDR1 and CDR2 (germline): GTSNPN, SVGIG (reference sequence). The V and J ends lost 1 base and 10 bases respectively, with 8 bases between them. The CDR3 extends over 11 amino acids. CDR3 residues: CAWSETWEQFF. CDR3 coding DNA: TGTGCCTGGAGTGAGACATGGGAGCAGTTCTTC.

The chain uses TRBV7-9 and TRBJ1-1; 7 positions agree with TRBD1. The germline V gene has CDR1 SEHNR and CDR2 FQNEAQ (reference sequence). V shed 4 bases and J 1 base; nucleotides not matched to a gene: 6. The CDR3 totals 15 residues. CDR3 residues: CASSSQGVGNTEAFF. The CDR3 DNA reads as TGTGCCAGCAGCTCCCAGGGGGTCGGGAACACTGAAGCTTTCTTT.

V usage is TRBV7-2 and J usage is TRBJ2-1, with D possibly being TRBD1 or TRBD2 (5 bases each). The CDR3 has 16 residues. V dropped 7 bases and J dropped 7 bases, with 23 bases sitting between them. In germline, CDR1 is SGHTA, CDR2 FQGNSA. The CDR3 sequence: CASTPSGPLGGNEQFF. Here the CDR3 DNA reads TGTGCCAGCACCCCTTCGGGTCCCCTTGGGGGAAATGAGCAGTTCTTC.

This chain connects TRBV6-5 to TRBJ1-1; TRBD1 is a possible D gene (5 bases). The CDR3 covers 12 residues. Per germline, CDR1 MNHEY and CDR2 SVGAGI. With 7 bases removed from V and 8 bases from J, the gap between germline ends came to 14 bases. The CDR3 DNA reads TGTGCCAGCATCGACAGATGGTCAGAAGCTTTCTTT. This encodes CASIDRWSEAFF.

The chain is built from TRBV11-3 and TRBJ2-7, with a possible D match to TRBD1 (5 bases). V lost 0 bases and J lost 12, with 15 bases in between. This CDR3 has 13 amino acids. In germline, CDR1 is SGHNT, CDR2 YENEEA. DNA for the CDR3: TGTGCCAGCAGCTTAGATGGGCAGTCCAGGGCGTACTTC. Encoded protein: CASSLDGQSRAYF.

V usage is TRBV11-3 and J usage is TRBJ2-1, with D perhaps TRBD1 (6 bases). The ends were cut back, 1 base at V and 8 bases at J, with 18 bases in the middle. There are 16 residues in the CDR3. Germline-derived CDR1 and CDR2 are SGHNT and YENEEA. CDR3 loop: CASSLVRGKGVHEQFF. The CDR3 DNA follows: TGTGCCAGCAGCTTAGTGAGGGGGAAGGGGGTCCATGAGCAGTTCTTC.

V and J are TRBV29-1 and TRBJ1-1; 7 bases map to TRBD1. The CDR3 is 12 amino acids. Germline loops: CDR1 SQVTM, CDR2 ANQGSEA. The V segment lost 5 bases and the J segment 6 bases; nucleotides outside the gene matches: 6. The CDR3 sequence is CSVQTGRSEAFF. The CDR3 bases are TGCAGCGTTCAGACAGGGCGGTCTGAAGCTTTCTTT. The variable domain in full, with the rest retrieved from reference TRBV29-1 and TRBJ1-1, is SAVISQKPSRDICQRGTSLTIQCQVDSQVTMMFWYRQQPGQSLTLIATANQGSEATYESGFVIDKFPISRPNLTFSTLTVSNMSPEDSSIYLCSVQTGRSEAFFGQGTRLTVV.

The chain is built from TRBV4-1 and TRBJ2-1, with 8 bases matching TRBD2. The CDR3 runs to 16 residues. In germline, CDR1 is MGHRA, CDR2 YSYEKL. The ends lost 2 bases at V and 0 bases at J; junction bases unmatched: 3. Here the CDR3 DNA reads TGCGCCAGCAGCCAACTCCGGGGGGGCTCCTACAATGAGCAGTTCTTC. It codes for CASSQLRGGSYNEQFF.

The J gene is TRBJ2-3, the V gene TRBV30, with D possibly matching TRBD2 (5 bases). Trimming left V 3 bases short and J 9 bases short, with 13 bases between. This CDR3 spans 12 amino acids. Germline V CDR1 and CDR2: GTSNPN, SVGIG (reference sequence). The CDR3, as DNA: TGTGCCTGGAGCACGGGATTTGGGACGCAGTATTTT. This codes for CAWSTGFGTQYF.

The chain links TRBV11-1 to TRBJ1-2; 7 bases agree with TRBD1. V was pared by 3 bases and J by 6 bases, with 7 bases of the junction left unmatched. CDR1 is SGHAT and CDR2 is FQDESV in the germline V gene (reference sequence). The CDR3 runs 14 residues. Written as DNA, the CDR3 is TGTGCCAGCAGCTTTAACAGGGGAGTGGATGGCTACACCTTC. Encoded protein: CASSFNRGVDGYTF.

This chain connects TRBV4-3 to TRBJ2-1; D ambiguous. CDR3 size: 14 residues. V was trimmed by 4 bases and J by 3 bases, leaving 10 bases between them. Looked up from germline, CDR1 is LGHNA and CDR2 is YSLEER. The CDR3 loop reads CASSPYDGYNEQFF. The CDR3 DNA follows: TGCGCCAGCAGCCCCTACGACGGCTACAATGAGCAGTTCTTC.

V and J are TRBV5-4 and TRBJ2-7, with 10 bases matching TRBD1. The CDR3 runs to 15 residues. Germline V lookup: CDR1 SGHNT, CDR2 YYREEE (reference sequence). V gave up 0 bases and J gave up 4 bases; unmatched junction bases: 4. CDR3 bases: TGTGCCAGCAGCTTGGGGGGACAGGGGATATACGAGCAGTACTTC. Its protein is CASSLGGQGIYEQYF.

V usage is TRBV11-1 and J usage is TRBJ2-7, with TRBD1 matching 7 bases. J gave up 4 bases and V 4 bases, and 4 bases lay outside the gene matches. CDR1 and CDR2 from the germline V gene are SGHAT and FQDESV (reference sequence). The CDR3 sequence is 13 residues long. CDR3 loop: CASSYRQGYEQYF. The CDR3 DNA is TGTGCCAGCAGCTACCGACAGGGTTACGAGCAGTACTTC.

This chain connects TRBV18 to TRBJ2-1; unclear D gene. The CDR3 spans 13 residues. The V end was cut by 1 base, the J end by 4 bases, with 5 bases between. Germline values: CDR1 KGHSH, CDR2 LQKENI. The CDR3 sequence is CASSPRGYNEQFF. CDR3 DNA: TGTGCCAGCTCACCACGGGGATACAATGAGCAGTTCTTC.

This chain links TRBV4-2 with TRBJ1-2, with TRBD1 identical over 9 bases. This CDR3 is 16 amino acids long. Germline V lookup: CDR1 LGHNA, CDR2 YNFKEQ. With V trimmed by 0 bases and J by 7 bases, 9 bases remained unmatched. The CDR3 bases are TGTGCCAGCAGCCAAGAACCCGGACAGGGGTGGGGTGGCTACACCTTC. Translation gives CASSQEPGQGWGGYTF.